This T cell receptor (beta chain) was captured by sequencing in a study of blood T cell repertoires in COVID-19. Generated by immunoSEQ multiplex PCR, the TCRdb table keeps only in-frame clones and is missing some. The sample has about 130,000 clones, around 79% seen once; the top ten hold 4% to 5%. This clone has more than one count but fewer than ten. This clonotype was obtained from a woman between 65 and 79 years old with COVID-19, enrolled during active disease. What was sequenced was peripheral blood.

The CDR3 loop is CASSQDFGGEREQYF. CDR3 bases: TGTGCCAGCAGCCAAGATTTCGGAGGCGAGCGGGAGCAGTACTTC. The chain combines TRBV4-2 with TRBJ2-7; perhaps TRBD2 as D (5 bases). Trimming shortened V by 0 bases and J by 7 bases, and 16 bases separated the two germline ends. The CDR3 is 15 residues long. Germline CDR1 is LGHNA and CDR2 is YNFKEQ.